This TCR beta chain was retrieved from a study of metastatic and nonmetastatic thyroid tumors. Across the study: Peripheral blood and tumor or nodule samples from malignant and benign thyroid patients were compared. Overall study results and limits: Relative to benign nodules, malignant thyroid tumors were reportedly characterized by significantly elevated TCR beta diversity in blood and tumor.

Every patient was untreated before thyroid surgery. This clone was detected ten times or more. Antigen specificity is unknown. Authors' data handling: Variation in CDR3 across clinicopathological groups served as the basis for constructing a distant-metastasis classifier in papillary thyroid cancer. TCRdb redid the clone calls on the PCR reads using MiXCR. The V and J calls were determined by TCRdb, not by the authors. The sample lists about 33,000 clones; about 17% were seen once. The germline V gene encodes CDR1 MNHEY and CDR2 SVGAGI. There are 13 residues in the CDR3. With 2 bases removed from V and 3 bases from J, the gap between germline ends came to 8 bases.

This rearrangement joins TRBV6-5 to TRBJ2-7; D not certain. Sequencing used blood. The clonotype originates from a female donor with papillary thyroid cancer or a benign thyroid nodule (not recorded which). Some clones in this sample may be carry-over from other donors' samples. CDR3 nucleotide sequence: TGTGCCAGCAGTTACGCGCAGGACTACGAGCAGTACTTC. Its translation: CASSYAQDYEQYF.